This T cell receptor (beta chain) was recovered during a study of blood T cell repertoires in COVID-19. Study overall: Spain, Italy and the United States supplied samples that represented acute and convalescent COVID-19.

In the original analysis: Amplifying reference gene primers gave estimates of nucleated cell counts. Sequencing used immunoSEQ multiplex PCR; TCRdb keeps in-frame clones, though not all of them. Clone size and V and J calls were adopted from that table, with D and trimming inferred from the DNA. This table has about 72,000 clones, more than 70% appearing once. CDR1 and CDR2 from the germline V gene are MNHEY and SVGAGI. The V gene lost 2 bases and the J gene lost 0 bases, with 12 bases spanning the gap. The CDR3 consists of 16 residues. The chain couples TRBV6-5 to TRBJ2-3, with D maybe TRBD1 (6 bases). The sample was peripheral blood. The sequence derives from a woman of 80 years or more with active or convalescent COVID-19. CDR3 nucleotide sequence: TGTGCCAGCAGTTACGAACTTAGGGGGAGCACAGATACGCAGTATTTT. It specifies CASSYELRGSTDTQYF.